The 18 T cell receptor beta chains below come from one sample, sequenced in a study of cytomegalovirus exposure and HLA in healthy donors. With 60 Vbeta and 13 Jbeta primers, the PCR was carried out. Generated by immunoSEQ multiplex PCR, the TCRdb table keeps only in-frame clones and is missing some. The table includes about 130,000 clones, over 65% detected once. Sequenced: PBMCs. Source of these receptors: a man aged 50 or older in good health and CMV-seronegative.

The rearrangement uses TRBV6-5 and TRBJ1-2; D is possibly TRBD1 (6 bases). CDR3 length equals 14 residues. Germline assignment: CDR1 MNHEY and CDR2 SVGAGI. With 6 bases removed from V and 4 bases from J, the gap between germline ends came to 15 bases. The DNA of the CDR3 is TGTGCCAGCAGGTACCACAGGGATCTCTATGGCTACACCTTC. Encoded protein: CASRYHRDLYGYTF.

The table lists this clone with a count of one. The V call is TRBV6-6, the J call TRBJ2-1; 7 bases agree with TRBD2. The CDR3 loop spans 14 amino acids. V shed 5 bases and J 9 bases; nucleotides not matched to a gene: 10. The germline V gene encodes CDR1 MNHNY and CDR2 SVGAGI (reference sequence). The CDR3 nucleotides are TGTGCCAGCAGTCTTCTGGTAGGCGGGGGTGAGCAGTTCTTC. Translating gives CASSLLVGGGEQFF.

The chain is built from TRBV5-4 and TRBJ1-2; D is possibly TRBD1 (5 bases). Germline V lookup: CDR1 SGHNT, CDR2 YYREEE (reference sequence). Trimming cost V 3 bases and J 2 bases, with 8 bases left between them. The CDR3 extends over 13 amino acids. The CDR3 sequence is CASSSDSNYGYTF. DNA of the CDR3: TGTGCCAGCAGCTCCGACAGCAACTATGGCTACACCTTC.

This clone was counted once. The chain joins TRBV6-5 to TRBJ1-1; the D is unclear. With 4 bases removed from V and 6 bases from J, the gap between germline ends came to 9 bases. The CDR3 runs 12 residues. Germline lookup yields CDR1 MNHEY and CDR2 SVGAGI. The CDR3 sequence: CASSSRLAEAFF. CDR3 nucleotide sequence: TGTGCCAGCAGTTCCAGGCTGGCTGAAGCTTTCTTT.

The V call is TRBV5-1, the J call TRBJ1-5, with D perhaps matching TRBD1 (6 bases). The germline V and J ends were trimmed by 4 bases and 2 bases, with 13 bases remaining between them. In germline, CDR1 is SGHRS, CDR2 YFSETQ. There are 15 residues in the CDR3. CDR3 sequence (DNA): TGCGCCAGCAGCCCTGAGACAGGCCGCAATCAGCCCCAGCATTTT. This sequence encodes CASSPETGRNQPQHF.

The gene calls are TRBV5-4 and TRBJ2-3; TRBD1 matches 7 bases. This CDR3 comprises 15 residues. V lost 4 bases, J lost 2 bases, and 7 bases stayed unmatched. Germline V gives CDR1 SGHNT, CDR2 YYREEE (reference sequence). CDR3 sequence (DNA): TGTGCCAGCAGCCCGGGGACAGTATCCACAGATACGCAGTATTTT. It codes for CASSPGTVSTDTQYF.

This chain joins TRBV7-2 and TRBJ2-5, with 10 bases aligning to TRBD2. V was clipped by 3 bases and J by 5 bases; unmatched bases: 12. CDR3 length: 17 amino acids. The germline V gene encodes CDR1 SGHTA and CDR2 FQGNSA. The CDR3 region is CASSFGSGGAIWETQYF. The CDR3 bases are TGTGCCAGCAGCTTCGGCAGCGGGGGGGCGATTTGGGAGACCCAGTACTTC.

This clone has just a few counts. The chain has TRBV4-1 and TRBJ2-3, with TRBD2 matching 9 bases. Germline-derived CDR1 and CDR2 are MGHRA and YSYEKL. The V gene end was trimmed by 0 bases and the J gene end by 0 bases; junction bases not matched to a gene: 7. CDR3 length: 18 residues. The CDR3 nucleotides are TGCGCCAGCAGCCAAGAATCTAGACTAGCGGATAGCACAGATACGCAGTATTTT. As protein: CASSQESRLADSTDTQYF.

The chain uses TRBV5-6 and TRBJ1-5, with a possible D match to TRBD1 (5 bases). The CDR3 extends over 16 amino acids. CDR1 and CDR2 (germline): SGHDT, YYEEEE. V dropped 2 bases and J dropped 7 bases, with 19 bases sitting between them. This chain's CDR3 is CASSLKSQGGWQPQHF. The CDR3 nucleotides read TGTGCCAGCAGCTTAAAGAGTCAGGGTGGATGGCAGCCCCAGCATTTT.

This clone came up once. This chain connects TRBV7-9 to TRBJ1-1, with D tentatively TRBD1 (6 bases). This CDR3 is 15 amino acids long. The germline gives CDR1 SEHNR, CDR2 FQNEAQ (reference sequence). Trimming stripped 6 bases from V and 5 bases from J, with 19 bases between. The CDR3 nucleotides are TGTGCCAGCAGTCCCGGAGGTGGGGGCGGGACTGAAGCTTTCTTT. It yields the protein CASSPGGGGGTEAFF.

The chain uses TRBV5-4 and TRBJ1-2; D may be TRBD1 (5 bases). CDR1 and CDR2 from the germline V gene are SGHNT and YYREEE (reference sequence). The CDR3 extends over 15 amino acids. The V gene lost 4 bases and the J gene lost 2 bases, with 15 bases spanning the gap. The CDR3 coding sequence is TGTGCCAGCAGCATTAGTCAGGGCAGGAACTATGGCTACACCTTC. Its translation: CASSISQGRNYGYTF. The full variable domain, rest sourced from reference TRBV5-4 and TRBJ1-2, is ETGVTQSPTHLIKTRGQQVTLRCSSQSGHNTVSWYQQALGQGPQFIFQYYREEENGRGNFPPRFSGLQFPNYSSELNVNALELDDSALYLCASSISQGRNYGYTFGSGTRLTVV.

The V gene is TRBV25-1, the J gene TRBJ1-2; tentative D call: TRBD1 (5 bases). The length of the CDR3 is 11 residues. Germline loops: CDR1 MGHDK, CDR2 SYGVNS. V was cut by 8 bases and J by 8 bases, with 12 bases left in between. Here the CDR3 DNA reads TGTGCCAGCCAGCAGGGATACGGCTACACCTTC. This gives the protein CASQQGYGYTF.

V gene TRBV29-1 combines with J gene TRBJ2-4; perhaps TRBD2 as D (6 bases). The CDR3 has 12 residues. Germline V gene data show CDR1 as SQVTM and CDR2 as ANQGSEA. V lost 6 bases and J lost 8, with 14 bases in between. The CDR3 sequence: CSVGLVQDIQYF. As DNA, the CDR3 is TGCAGCGTGGGACTTGTGCAGGACATTCAGTACTTC.

This chain connects TRBV6-1 to TRBJ2-7; D is perhaps TRBD1 (5 bases). CDR1 and CDR2 from the germline V gene are MNHNS and SASEGT. V was shortened by 6 bases and J by 3 bases, with 12 bases between the two germline ends. The CDR3 is 13 amino acids. The CDR3 loop reads CASRQRQFYEQYV. CDR3 nucleotide sequence: TGTGCCAGCAGGCAAAGACAGTTCTACGAGCAGTACGTC.

The genes are TRBV29-1 and TRBJ1-1; no clear D gene. V lost 6 bases and J lost 5, with 16 bases in between. The CDR3 covers 13 residues. Germline lookup yields CDR1 SQVTM and CDR2 ANQGSEA. The CDR3 DNA sequence: TGCAGCGTCCGGCAAGGAGATGTAACTGAAGCTTTCTTT. Translated, it gives CSVRQGDVTEAFF. The full variable domain, with the rest looked up from reference TRBV29-1 and TRBJ1-1, is SAVISQKPSRDICQRGTSLTIQCQVDSQVTMMFWYRQQPGQSLTLIATANQGSEATYESGFVIDKFPISRPNLTFSTLTVSNMSPEDSSIYLCSVRQGDVTEAFFGQGTRLTVV.

The CDR3 nucleotides are TGTGCCAGCAGTTTAGCCAGGCCAGCCTATGGCTACACCTTC. This gives the protein CASSLARPAYGYTF. The chain employs TRBV28 and TRBJ1-2; D call uncertain. Trimming took off 2 bases at V and 4 bases at J, with 11 bases between the two ends. There are 14 residues in the CDR3. Germline lookup yields CDR1 MDHEN and CDR2 SYDVKM.

The sample holds a few counts of this clone. The chain joins TRBV11-3 to TRBJ2-1; the match to TRBD2 covers 9 bases. Germline trimming cut 5 bases from V and 2 bases from J; bases unmatched to any gene: 7. This CDR3 spans 16 amino acids. Germline-derived CDR1 and CDR2 are SGHNT and YENEEA. This chain's CDR3 is CASSPGGGEAYNEQFF. The CDR3 DNA is TGTGCCAGCAGCCCCGGCGGGGGGGAGGCCTACAATGAGCAGTTCTTC.

The genes are TRBV2 and TRBJ1-3; no firm D call. The CDR3 contains 14 residues. Per the germline V gene, CDR1 is SNHLY and CDR2 is FYNNEI. Trimming stripped 7 bases from V and 0 bases from J, with 10 bases between. For the CDR3, the DNA is TGTGCCAGCAAAGAGGGTATCTCTGGAAACACCATATATTTT. It is translated as CASKEGISGNTIYF.